Only a few counts were recorded for the clone carrying this T cell receptor beta chain. This entry belongs to a study of blood T cell repertoires in COVID-19. Study overall: Donors in the United States, Italy and Spain gave samples during acute or convalescent COVID-19. From T cells, B-cell-depleted T cells, or PBMCs came the material, which was cDNA or gDNA.

The CDR3 extends over 15 amino acids. Germline V lookup: CDR1 MNHEY, CDR2 SVGAGI. Trimming cost V 8 bases and J 4 bases, with 20 bases left between them. In the original workflow: Amplification from reference gene primers served as the basis for estimated nucleated cell counts. Assay used: immunoSEQ multiplex PCR; TCRdb lists only in-frame clones, some missing. The DNA gave D and trimming, while V, J and clone size come from that table. The data show approximately 350,000 clones, 88% seen once. The TCR comes from a woman aged 70 to 79 with COVID-19, enrolled during active disease. V and J are TRBV6-5 and TRBJ1-2; the D gene is possibly TRBD1 (6 bases). Sequencing was performed on peripheral blood. This chain's CDR3 is CASRLREGGSYGYTF. The DNA of the CDR3 is TGTGCCAGCCGTTTGAGGGAAGGGGGATCCTATGGCTACACCTTC.